This record looks at one TCR beta chain sequence and its context. 60 Vbeta and 13 Jbeta primers were used in PCR. Method: immunoSEQ multiplex PCR; TCRdb's copy keeps in-frame clones and lacks some. The sample includes about 120,000 clones, over 50% of them seen just once. The V gene's germline CDR1 is SGHDT and CDR2 YYEEEE. The CDR3 loop spans 16 amino acids. Trimming removed 2 bases from V and 4 bases from J; junction bases left unmatched: 5. The record originates from a study of cytomegalovirus exposure and HLA in healthy donors. The V and J genes are TRBV5-6 and TRBJ2-3; 12 nucleotides match TRBD2. Input material: PBMCs. This receptor was identified in a middle-aged woman in good health and CMV-seropositive. This CDR3 reads CASSFLAGGGADTQYF. The CDR3 nucleotides read TGTGCCAGCAGCTTTCTAGCGGGAGGGGGCGCAGATACGCAGTATTTT.